This TCR beta chain appears in the sequencing data of a study of CD8 T cells in Susac syndrome (dated by TCRdb to between 2018 and 2021). Background on the whole study: Of the Susac syndrome patients who were sequenced, over five had clinically active disease and eight were in clinical remission. Clonality of the CD8+ T cell repertoire was compared between about a dozen healthy donors, approximately 14 Susac syndrome patients and around 16 multiple sclerosis patients. At blood withdrawal, Susac syndrome patients were either therapy-naive, taking corticosteroids (in some cases with IVIg as well), or taking IVIg alone. The study used repertoire sequencing to test whether antigen drove CD8+ T cell activation and differentiation in Susac syndrome. Findings and caveats that apply to the study as a whole: In the total CD8+ and CD8+ TEMRA repertoires, sixteen and five Susac-specific public clones, respectively, were identified. Clonal expansion was observed in Susac syndrome CD8+ repertoires, with the highest expansion in CD8+ TEMRA cells and greater expansion in clinically active than in remitting patients. The number of individuals in the TCR sequencing and HLA analysis was acknowledged as relatively small.

RNA was extracted using the RNeasy kit, and about 0.5 to 1 ug of the RNA was reverse transcribed with random hexamers. The immunoSEQ multiplex PCR assay, covering 54 Vbeta and 13 Jbeta segments, was used to amplify TCR beta CDR3 regions. PCR amplification bias was corrected using a synthetic template baseline for primer optimization and computational correction. The original pipeline was this. Reads were annotated to V, D and J genes according to IMGT and were analyzed with immunoSEQ Analyzer, with only productive sequences retained. Clonality was calculated as one minus the Shannon entropy normalized by log2 of the number of productive unique sequences. For each patient and control, public and private clones were evaluated within the 100 most prevalent clones. Susac-specific clones were defined as absent from healthy and MS cohorts, 800 to 1,200 published viral clones and other ImmuneACCESS disease sequences. TCRdb's own reprocessing of the public reads used fastp at Q25 and MiXCR and kept productive beta chains. Every entry covers one CDR3 protein and lists the most common genes and DNA from its rows. The V and J calls were determined by TCRdb, not by the authors. In all, the sample holds approximately 190,000 distinct CDR3 sequences, and approximately 95% of those were seen once. Together, the top ten hold around 0.15% of the sample.

On this clonotype itself: Its antigen remains undetermined. Per-nucleotide qualities are absent, and no much larger clonotype sits a single base away.

Peripheral blood CD8+ and CD4+ T cells from healthy donors, Susac syndrome patients and multiple sclerosis patients were profiled using high-throughput TCR beta sequencing. Recently defined diagnostic criteria for definite or probable disease were met by the Susac syndrome patients. Bulk CD8+ and CD4+ T cells were purified magnetically by negative isolation, whereas CD8+ TEMRA cells were enriched by FACS. Blood was collected in EDTA tubes and processed within 24 hours, with PBMCs isolated through density gradient centrifugation. PBMCs intended for TCR sequencing were cryopreserved in liquid nitrogen and thawed later in a water bath at 37 degrees C. The sorted or isolated CD4+, CD8+ and CD8+ TEMRA cells reached a purity of at least 90%. A distance of 18 bases separates the germline ends of V and J, which lose 5 bases and 1 base respectively. From the cysteine up to the phenylalanine, the CDR3 has a length of 17 residues. The DNA shown is the 51-base CDR3, in frame from base 1. CDR1 and CDR2, per the germline V gene, are SGHRS and YFSETQ.

The sequence was collected from a human donor with Susac syndrome. What was sequenced was CD8+ T cells from PBMCs. Recombination connected TRBV5-1 to TRBJ1-4; the D gene is possibly TRBD1, with 5 bases matching. The CDR3 amino acid sequence is: CASSGITTGETNEKLFF. The DNA sequence follows: TGCGCCAGCAGTGGGATTACAACAGGTGAAACTAATGAAAAACTGTTTTTT.